The clone carrying this TCR beta chain was seen just once. What it binds is not known. This specimen comes from a study of cytomegalovirus exposure and HLA in healthy donors. Points from the study as a whole: Cytomegalovirus-associated TCR beta chains were listed, numbering 164. Differences between HLA loci emerged in a later analysis of TCR association rates, with DRB1 most and HLA-C fewest.

J gave up 7 bases and V 7 bases, and 11 bases lay outside the gene matches. This CDR3 has 14 residues. Germline lookup yields CDR1 ENHRY and CDR2 SYGVKD. PCR primers comprised 60 Vbeta and 13 Jbeta primers. Sequenced by immunoSEQ multiplex PCR; TCRdb stores in-frame clones only, minus some. Of approximately 70,000 clones listed, roughly 80% are singletons. The source material was PBMCs. This rearrangement joins TRBV10-3 to TRBJ1-1; 8 positions match TRBD1. This sequence was found in a young woman in good health and CMV-seropositive. The DNA of the CDR3 is TGTGCCATCACTAGGACAGGGCGATTGGGTGAAGCTTTCTTT. It specifies CAITRTGRLGEAFF.